A selection of T cell receptor beta chains follows, all from one sample in a study of beta chain features in type 1 diabetes. This table comes from immunoSEQ multiplex PCR, and its TCRdb copy is limited to in-frame clones, with some not included. The sample holds 640,000 or so clones, 13% seen once. What was sequenced was naive CD4+ T cells from blood. These receptors were obtained from a man between 18 and 29 years old with type 1 diabetes. Each CDR3 is given with its conserved first and last residue. A D gene is named only where the DNA matches it firmly. Size is stated for part of the rows, as once, few or many counts, or as a class when the clone is expanded.

TRBJ2-5 few TRBV6-1 . CASRAAAVQETQYF TGTGCCAGCAGGGCAGCGGCGGTTCAAGAGACCCAGTACTTC
TRBJ2-6 few TRBV5-4 TRBD1 CAFQTGGASGANVLTF TGTGCCTTCCAGACAGGGGGCGCTTCTGGGGCCAACGTCCTGACTTTC
TRBJ1-5 . TRBV6-5 . CASSPNPSGQPQHF TGTGCCAGCAGCCCAAACCCGTCAGGGCAGCCCCAGCATTTT
TRBJ1-6 few TRBV28 . CASSLRTQDSPLHF TGTGCCAGCAGTTTAAGGACGCAGGATTCACCCCTCCACTTT
TRBJ1-6 . TRBV28 . CASSSAGIFSPLHF TGTGCCAGCAGTTCAGCAGGGATTTTTTCACCCCTCCACTTT
TRBJ1-1 . TRBV7-9 . CASCKGQNTEAFF TGTGCCTCTTGTAAGGGACAGAACACTGAAGCTTTCTTT
TRBJ1-1 . TRBV7-6 . CASSLQEGQGTEAFF TGTGCCAGCAGCTTACAGGAGGGGCAGGGCACTGAAGCTTTCTTT
TRBJ2-7 few TRBV30 TRBD1 CAWTPDRGAYEQYF TGTGCCTGGACCCCGGACAGGGGGGCCTACGAGCAGTACTTC
TRBJ2-1 . TRBV11-1 TRBD2 CASSPLAGLADNEQFF TGTGCCAGCAGCCCGCTTGCGGGACTAGCGGATAATGAGCAGTTCTTC
TRBJ1-5 few TRBV6-5 . CASSVSGDGNQPQHF TGTGCCAGCAGTGTGTCAGGCGATGGGAATCAGCCCCAGCATTTT
TRBJ2-1 few TRBV7-9 TRBD1 CASSLATATEQGPFF TGTGCCAGCAGCTTAGCAACCGCAACCGAACAGGGGCCGTTCTTC